This T cell receptor beta chain appears in the sequencing data of a study of blood T cell repertoires in COVID-19. Study-wide background: From the United States, Italy and Spain came samples of acute and convalescent COVID-19. The analysed material was cDNA or gDNA that came from T cells, B-cell-depleted T cells, or PBMCs.

The V segment lost 0 bases and the J segment 0 bases; nucleotides outside the gene matches: 4. CDR1 is SGDLS and CDR2 is YYNGEE in the germline V gene. This CDR3 comprises 17 residues. The authors' processing: Researchers report that nucleated cell counts were estimated from reference gene primer amplification. The data were produced by immunoSEQ multiplex PCR, yet TCRdb's version contains in-frame clones alone and is incomplete. V and J calls and clone size follow that table, whereas D and trimming were derived from the DNA. The sample has 35,000 to 55,000 clones, 86% seen once. This clonotype was sampled from a man in his 60s with active COVID-19. This chain uses TRBV9 with TRBJ2-4, with TRBD2 matching over 9 bases. Sequenced sample: peripheral blood. The CDR3 DNA reads TGTGCCAGCAGCGTAGGAGGACTAGCGCAAGCCAAAAACATTCAGTACTTC. Encoded protein: CASSVGGLAQAKNIQYF.